This T cell receptor beta chain was sequenced for a study of cytomegalovirus exposure and HLA in healthy donors. General observations from the study: There were 150 to 200 TCR beta chains listed as cytomegalovirus-associated. Of the V segments, some could not be distinguished, including TRBV6-2 and TRBV6-3, and were excluded. One cluster of highly shared sequence variants probably arose as a sequencing artifact.

With regard to this clone: Its antigen remains unknown.

Trimming at V came to 4 bases and at J to 5 bases, leaving 11 bases not matched to a gene. The CDR3 has 16 amino acids. The germline V gene encodes CDR1 SGHNT and CDR2 YYREEE (reference sequence). PCR involved 60 Vbeta and 13 Jbeta primers. Method: immunoSEQ multiplex PCR; TCRdb's copy keeps in-frame clones and lacks some. Of approximately 100,000 clones listed, approximately 70% are singletons. The chain carries TRBV5-4 and TRBJ2-5; 10 nucleotides line up with TRBD1. The sequenced sample consisted of PBMCs. The sequence derives from a man aged 50-59 years in good health and CMV-seronegative. The CDR3 DNA is TGTGCCAGCAGCAGAGGCGGACAGGGGGTTTTTGAGACCCAGTACTTC. Encoded protein: CASSRGGQGVFETQYF.